This TCR beta chain originates from a study of cytomegalovirus exposure and HLA in healthy donors. V lost 8 bases and J 3 bases, leaving 14 bases between the germline ends. The CDR3 has 13 residues. Germline-derived CDR1 and CDR2 are KGHSH and LQKENI. Study results and caveats: The authors judged a highly shared variant cluster likely a sequencing artifact. What a later analysis reportedly showed was that an Asian-associated ancestry cluster had fewer N-insertions than the roughly 670-donor mean.

For this clone: Its antigen remains unidentified.

PCR employed 60 Vbeta and 13 Jbeta primers. The table came from immunoSEQ multiplex PCR; TCRdb's copy has only in-frame clones and leaves some out. The repertoire table contains 150,000 or so clones. The donors were healthy bone marrow donors. Donors were nominally healthy when sampled, though unrecorded immune exposures were likely. The sequencing input was PBMCs. This chain links TRBV18 with TRBJ2-7; D is perhaps TRBD2 (7 bases). The TCR sequence derives from a woman aged 55-75 years in good health and CMV-seronegative. DNA for the CDR3: TGTGCCAGCCAGGGAGGGGACAACTACGAGCAGTACTTC. Protein product: CASQGGDNYEQYF.